This T cell receptor (beta chain) was recovered during a study of T cell clonotyping in hematopoietic cell transplantation. General study findings and limits: Without cell sorting, CD4 versus CD8 contributions remain unresolved. Recipient TCR diversity dropped after transplant; expanded clonotypes rose from day 30 to 180. At the given depth, recipient repertoires were over 95% de novo clonotypes.

Recipients were bled about 28 days pretransplant and at posttransplant days 30, 100, 180. V lost 1 base and J 3 bases, leaving 7 bases between the germline ends. This CDR3 has 14 amino acids. The germline V gene encodes CDR1 SEHNR and CDR2 FQNEAQ (reference sequence). On this clone itself: Its target is unknown.

Sequencing used immunoSEQ multiplex PCR; TCRdb keeps in-frame clones, though not all of them. Seen here are about 7,700 clones, approximately 94% observed once, and the top ten hold under 1.5%. This material consisted of peripheral blood mononuclear cells, taken 30 days after allogeneic stem cell transplant. The chain has TRBV7-9 and TRBJ2-1; D is uncertain. This TCR came from a male patient in his sixties or seventies who had an allogeneic stem cell transplant from an unrelated donor, so T cells may come from the graft donor. Some clones in this sample may be carry-over from other donors' samples. The CDR3 spells CASSLGEGYNEQFF. DNA of the CDR3: TGTGCCAGCAGCTTAGGTGAAGGCTACAATGAGCAGTTCTTC.